This TCR beta chain was sequenced during a study of T cell repertoires in cytomegalovirus infection. Turning to the study itself: Signatures in public TCR beta sequences pointed to both CMV infection and matching HLA type.

TCRdb ran MiXCR on the reads and lists one entry per CDR3 protein. The data contain approximately 220,000 distinct CDR3 sequences, roughly 34% of them seen just once; the ten biggest clones take up roughly three fifths. Only a few counts were recorded for this clonotype. Its target is unknown. CDR3 length equals 12 residues. CDR1 and CDR2 from the germline V gene are SGHTA and FQGTGA. V lost 5 bases and J lost 7, with 8 bases in between. The rearrangement links TRBV7-3 to TRBJ2-2; D is unresolved. This clonotype was obtained from a human donor in good health (CMV status not recorded). Some clones in this sample may be carry-over from other donors' samples. The sample was CD8+ T cells from cultured PBMCs, taken from culture after CMV antigen stimulation. CDR3 sequence: CASSGTYGELFF. The CDR3 nucleotides are TGTGCCAGCAGCGGCACCTACGGGGAGCTGTTTTTT.